The 13 T cell receptor beta chains in this list originate from one sample, sequenced in a study of CD8 T cells in ankylosing spondylitis (dated by TCRdb to about 2017). Libraries were built with 5' RACE. The listed sequencing device is Illumina HiSeq 2500. The raw public data were reprocessed by TCRdb itself: fastp quality trimming at Q25, MiXCR clonotype calling, in-frame beta chains only. Every CDR3 protein is listed once, alongside the most common genes and DNA of its rows. This sample lists around 340,000 distinct CDR3 sequences; roughly 22% were detected once. The top ten constitute about an eighth of the sample. The source material was blood, either unsorted or a sorted T cell fraction (not recorded which). These receptors were taken from a male donor with ankylosing spondylitis or in good health (not recorded which).

The table lists this clonotype with a few counts. The chain uses TRBV30 and TRBJ2-1; TRBD2 aligns across 8 bases. The CDR3 covers 15 residues. V lost 2 bases to trimming and J lost 6 bases; unmatched junction nucleotides: 9. Germline CDR1 and CDR2: GTSNPN and SVGIG (reference sequence). The CDR3 nucleotides read TGTGCCTGGAGTTTTGGGGGACTAGGGTCCAATGAGCAGTTCTTC. Translated, it gives CAWSFGGLGSNEQFF.

This clonotype was seen more than once but under ten times. The chain uses TRBV4-2 and TRBJ2-7; a possible D gene is TRBD1 (5 bases). The CDR3 runs 14 residues. The V end lost 4 bases, the J end lost 6 bases, and 16 bases lay between the germline ends. Germline V gene sequence: CDR1 LGHNA, CDR2 YNFKEQ. The DNA of the CDR3 is TGTGCCAGCAGCCGAGGCTTGGCAGGGCGCGAGCAGTACTTC. Residues: CASSRGLAGREQYF.

The chain links TRBV12-3 or TRBV12-4 to TRBJ2-3; 9 nucleotides line up with TRBD2. Trimming removed 0 bases from V and 2 bases from J; junction bases left unmatched: 9. CDR3 length equals 18 residues. Here the CDR3 reads CASSLAGPAGGSTDTQYF. For the CDR3, the DNA is TGTGCCAGCAGTTTAGCTGGGCCAGCGGGGGGTTCCACAGATACGCAGTATTTT.

In DNA, the CDR3 is TGCAGTGCTAGAGACAGGGGGTGGGAGCAGTACTTC. Translated: CSARDRGWEQYF. This rearrangement joins TRBV20-1 to TRBJ2-7; 7 positions agree with TRBD1. V shed 0 bases and J 7 bases; nucleotides not matched to a gene: 3. The CDR3 runs to 12 residues. Germline lookup yields CDR1 DFQATT and CDR2 SNEGSKA (reference sequence).

V gene TRBV10-3 combines with J gene TRBJ2-7; 9 bases line up with TRBD2. The CDR3 is 16 amino acids. Germline V lookup: CDR1 ENHRY, CDR2 SYGVKD. With V trimmed by 5 bases and J by 5 bases, 13 bases remained unmatched. CDR3 residues: CAISPLRGASGDEQYF. The CDR3 DNA is TGTGCCATCAGTCCTCTCAGGGGTGCTAGCGGGGACGAGCAGTACTTC.

The chain links TRBV27 to TRBJ2-2, with a weak D call TRBD1 (6 bases). Germline V gives CDR1 MNHEY, CDR2 SMNVEV (reference sequence). The length of the CDR3 is 17 residues. V lost 0 bases and J 0 bases, leaving 11 bases between the germline ends. This CDR3 reads CASSLSSQGANTGELFF. CDR3 nucleotide sequence: TGTGCCAGCAGTTTATCCTCACAGGGCGCGAACACCGGGGAGCTGTTTTTT.

This clonotype has just a few counts. This rearrangement joins TRBV6-1 to TRBJ2-4; perhaps TRBD2 as D (7 bases). Germline V gene sequence: CDR1 MNHNS, CDR2 SASEGT. The V and J ends lost 1 base and 3 bases respectively, with 16 bases between them. This CDR3 comprises 17 residues. The CDR3 region is CASSEDVGGGFKNIQYF. The CDR3 DNA follows: TGTGCCAGCAGTGAAGATGTAGGGGGGGGGTTCAAAAACATTCAGTACTTC.

The genes are TRBV29-1 and TRBJ2-1, with D perhaps being TRBD1 or TRBD2 (5 bases each). Per the germline V gene, CDR1 is SQVTM and CDR2 is ANQGSEA. CDR3 size: 14 residues. With 4 bases removed from V and 0 bases from J, the gap between germline ends came to 10 bases. The CDR3 sequence: CSVGGPSSYNEQFF. The CDR3 DNA reads TGCAGCGTTGGGGGACCCAGCTCCTACAATGAGCAGTTCTTC.

This chain links TRBV7-9 with TRBJ2-7; perhaps TRBD1 as D (5 bases). Per germline, CDR1 SEHNR and CDR2 FQNEAQ (reference sequence). The V and J ends lost 6 bases and 2 bases respectively, with 14 bases between them. The CDR3 runs 14 residues. CDR3 nucleotides: TGTGCCAGCAGGGATATCCACAGGCCCTACGAGCAGTACTTC. It specifies CASRDIHRPYEQYF.

V is TRBV7-9 and J is TRBJ2-5; 8 nucleotides align to TRBD1. V gave up 5 bases and J gave up 7 bases; unmatched junction bases: 3. There are 12 residues in the CDR3. Germline CDR1 reads SEHNR; CDR2 reads FQNEAQ (reference sequence). This chain's CDR3 is CASSQQGGTQYF. CDR3 bases: TGTGCCAGCAGCCAACAGGGGGGGACCCAGTACTTC.

V is TRBV3-1 and J is TRBJ2-2; D is perhaps TRBD2 (6 bases). The CDR3 sequence is 18 residues long. Trimming left V 0 bases short and J 0 bases short, with 14 bases between. Germline CDR1 reads LGHDT; CDR2 reads YNNKEL (reference sequence). The CDR3 nucleotides are TGTGCCAGCAGCCAAGATCTAGGGACTCTCGCGAACACCGGGGAGCTGTTTTTT. Amino acid sequence: CASSQDLGTLANTGELFF.

This clonotype was picked up a small number of times. The chain couples TRBV20-1 to TRBJ2-1; D not resolved. The CDR3 extends over 12 amino acids. V was cut by 1 base and J by 9 bases, with 10 bases left in between. The germline gives CDR1 DFQATT, CDR2 SNEGSKA (reference sequence). The CDR3 reads CSARVGNLEQFF. CDR3 bases: TGCAGTGCTAGAGTTGGGAATCTTGAGCAGTTCTTC.

In this sample, this clonotype turned up a few times. The chain employs TRBV4-1 and TRBJ2-4; perhaps D is TRBD1 or TRBD2 (5 bases each). The CDR3 extends over 15 amino acids. The germline CDR1 and CDR2 sequences are MGHRA and YSYEKL. Trimming pared 1 base from V and 5 bases from J, leaving 12 bases between. CDR3 sequence reads: CASSQASGRENIQYF. CDR3 sequence (DNA): TGCGCCAGCAGCCAAGCCTCGGGACGGGAAAACATTCAGTACTTC.